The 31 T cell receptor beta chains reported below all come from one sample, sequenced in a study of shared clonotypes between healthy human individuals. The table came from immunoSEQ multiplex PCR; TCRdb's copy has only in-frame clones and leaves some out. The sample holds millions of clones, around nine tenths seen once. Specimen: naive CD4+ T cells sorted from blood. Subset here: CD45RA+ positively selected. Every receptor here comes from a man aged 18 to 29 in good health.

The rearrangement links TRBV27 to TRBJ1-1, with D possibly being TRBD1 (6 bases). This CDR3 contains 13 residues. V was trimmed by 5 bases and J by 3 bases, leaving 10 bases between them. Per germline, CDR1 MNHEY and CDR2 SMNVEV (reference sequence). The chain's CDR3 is CASSLGADTEAFF. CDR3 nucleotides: TGTGCCAGCAGTCTGGGGGCTGACACTGAAGCTTTCTTT.

The CDR3 here is CASSQRTSLVEETQYF. The CDR3 DNA sequence: TGCGCCAGCAGCCAACGGACTAGCTTAGTCGAAGAGACCCAGTACTTC. The chain is built from TRBV4-3 and TRBJ2-5, with 8 bases lining up with TRBD2. CDR1 is LGHNA and CDR2 is YSLEER in the germline V gene. The V gene end was trimmed by 2 bases and the J gene end by 3 bases; junction bases not matched to a gene: 8. The CDR3 has 16 residues.

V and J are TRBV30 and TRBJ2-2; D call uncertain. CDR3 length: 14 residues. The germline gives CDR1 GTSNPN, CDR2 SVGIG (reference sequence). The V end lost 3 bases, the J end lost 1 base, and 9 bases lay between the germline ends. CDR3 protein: CAWRGGKNTGELFF. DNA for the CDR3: TGTGCCTGGAGGGGCGGTAAGAACACCGGGGAGCTGTTTTTT.

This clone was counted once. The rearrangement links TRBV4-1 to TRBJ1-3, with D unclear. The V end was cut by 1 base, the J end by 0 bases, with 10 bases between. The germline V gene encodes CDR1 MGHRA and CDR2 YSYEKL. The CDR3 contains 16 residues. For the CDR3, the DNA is TGCGCCAGCAGCCAAGGCTTCTTGGGCTCTGGAAACACCATATATTTT. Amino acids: CASSQGFLGSGNTIYF.

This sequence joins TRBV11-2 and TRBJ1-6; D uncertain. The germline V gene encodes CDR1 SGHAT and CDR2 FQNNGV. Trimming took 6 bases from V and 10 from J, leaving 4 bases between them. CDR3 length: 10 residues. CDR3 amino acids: CASSLSPLHF. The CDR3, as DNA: TGTGCCAGCAGTTTGTCACCCCTCCACTTT.

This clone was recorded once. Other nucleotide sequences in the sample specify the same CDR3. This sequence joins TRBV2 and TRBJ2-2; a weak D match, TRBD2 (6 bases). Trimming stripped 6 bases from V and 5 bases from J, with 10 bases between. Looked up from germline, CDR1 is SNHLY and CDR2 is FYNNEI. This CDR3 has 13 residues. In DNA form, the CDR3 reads TGTGCCAGCAGGAGGGCGGGAACCGGGGAGCTGTTTTTT. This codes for CASRRAGTGELFF.

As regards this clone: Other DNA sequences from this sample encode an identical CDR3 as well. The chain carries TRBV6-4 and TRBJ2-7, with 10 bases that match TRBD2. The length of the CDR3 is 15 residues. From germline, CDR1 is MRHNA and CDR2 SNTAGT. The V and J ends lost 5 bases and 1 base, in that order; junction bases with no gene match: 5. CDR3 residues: CASSFLAGGSYEQYF. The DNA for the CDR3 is TGTGCCAGCAGTTTTTTAGCGGGGGGATCCTACGAGCAGTACTTC.

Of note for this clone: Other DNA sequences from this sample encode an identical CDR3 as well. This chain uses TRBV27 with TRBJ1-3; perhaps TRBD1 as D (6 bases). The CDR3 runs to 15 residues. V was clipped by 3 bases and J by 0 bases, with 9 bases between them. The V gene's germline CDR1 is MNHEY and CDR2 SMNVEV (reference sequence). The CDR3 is CASSLTGPSGNTIYF. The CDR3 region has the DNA TGTGCCAGCAGTTTGACAGGCCCCTCTGGAAACACCATATATTTT.

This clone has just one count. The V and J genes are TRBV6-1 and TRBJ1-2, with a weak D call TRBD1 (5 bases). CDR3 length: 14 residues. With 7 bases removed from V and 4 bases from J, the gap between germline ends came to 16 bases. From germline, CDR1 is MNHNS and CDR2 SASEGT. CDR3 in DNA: TGTGCCAGCATCCAGGGTTCTTTGTCCTATGGCTACACCTTC. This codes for CASIQGSLSYGYTF.

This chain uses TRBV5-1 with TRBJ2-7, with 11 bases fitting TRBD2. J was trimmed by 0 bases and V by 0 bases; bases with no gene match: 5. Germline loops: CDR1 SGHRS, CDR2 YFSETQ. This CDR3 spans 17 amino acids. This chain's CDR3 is CASSLGGLAVDSYEQYF. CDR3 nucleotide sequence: TGCGCCAGCAGCTTGGGGGGACTAGCGGTGGACTCCTACGAGCAGTACTTC.

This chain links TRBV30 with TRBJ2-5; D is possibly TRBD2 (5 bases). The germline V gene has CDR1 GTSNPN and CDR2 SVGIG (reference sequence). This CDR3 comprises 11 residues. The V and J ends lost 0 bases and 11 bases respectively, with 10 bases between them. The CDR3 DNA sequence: TGTGCCTGGAGTGTTTTAAGGGAGCAGTACTTC. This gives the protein CAWSVLREQYF. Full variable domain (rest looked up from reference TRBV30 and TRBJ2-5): SQTIHQWPATLVQPVGSPLSLECTVEGTSNPNLYWYRQAAGRGLQLLFYSVGIGQISSEVPQNLSASRPQDRQFILSSKKLLLSDSGFYLCAWSVLREQYFGPGTRLLVL.

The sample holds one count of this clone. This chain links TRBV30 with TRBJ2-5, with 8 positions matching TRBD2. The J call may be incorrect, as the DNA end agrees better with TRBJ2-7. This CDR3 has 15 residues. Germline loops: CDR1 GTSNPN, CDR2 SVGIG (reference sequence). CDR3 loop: CAWSTSGVSSYEQYF. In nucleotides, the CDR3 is TGTGCCTGGAGTACTAGCGGCGTCAGCTCCTACGAGCAGTACTTC.

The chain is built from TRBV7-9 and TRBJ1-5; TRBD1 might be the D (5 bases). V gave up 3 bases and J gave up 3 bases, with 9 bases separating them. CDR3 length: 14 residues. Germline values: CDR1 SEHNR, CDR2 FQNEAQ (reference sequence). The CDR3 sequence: CASSFPGYNQPQHF. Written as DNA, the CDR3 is TGTGCCAGCAGCTTCCCAGGGTACAATCAGCCCCAGCATTTT. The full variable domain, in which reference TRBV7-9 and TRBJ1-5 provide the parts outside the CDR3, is DTGVSQNPRHKITKRGQNVTFRCDPISEHNRLYWYRQTLGQGPEFLTYFQNEAQLEKSRLLSDRFSAERPKGSFSTLEIQRTEQGDSAMYLCASSFPGYNQPQHFGDGTRLSIL.

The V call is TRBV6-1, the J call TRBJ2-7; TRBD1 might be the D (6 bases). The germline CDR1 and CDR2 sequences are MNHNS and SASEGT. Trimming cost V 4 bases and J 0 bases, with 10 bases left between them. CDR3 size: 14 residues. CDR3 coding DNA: TGTGCCAGCAGTGGATCAGGGGCCTCCTACGAGCAGTACTTC. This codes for CASSGSGASYEQYF.

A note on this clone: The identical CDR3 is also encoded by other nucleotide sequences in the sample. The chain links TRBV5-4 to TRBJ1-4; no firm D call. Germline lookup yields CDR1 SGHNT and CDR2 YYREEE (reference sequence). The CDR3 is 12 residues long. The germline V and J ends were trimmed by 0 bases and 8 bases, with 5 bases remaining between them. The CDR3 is CASSLDGEKLFF. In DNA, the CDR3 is TGTGCCAGCAGCTTGGACGGGGAAAAACTGTTTTTT.

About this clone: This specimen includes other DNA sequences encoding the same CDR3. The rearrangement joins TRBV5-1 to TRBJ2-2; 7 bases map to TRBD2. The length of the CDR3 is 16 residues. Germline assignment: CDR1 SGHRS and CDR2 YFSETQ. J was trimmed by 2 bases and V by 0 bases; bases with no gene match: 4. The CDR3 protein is CASSLGPSGNTGELFF. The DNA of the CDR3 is TGCGCCAGCAGCTTGGGGCCTAGCGGTAACACCGGGGAGCTGTTTTTT.

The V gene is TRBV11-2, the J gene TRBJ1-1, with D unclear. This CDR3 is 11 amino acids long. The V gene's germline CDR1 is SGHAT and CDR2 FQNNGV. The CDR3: CAIRLNTEAFF. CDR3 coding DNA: TGTGCTATCCGGTTGAACACTGAAGCTTTCTTT. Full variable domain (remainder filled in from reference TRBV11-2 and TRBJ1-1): EAGVAQSPRYKIIEKRQSVAFWCNPISGHATLYWYQQILGQGPKLLIQFQNNGVVDDSQLPKDRFSAERLKGVDSTLKIQPAKLEDSAVYLCAIRLNTEAFFGQGTRLTVV.

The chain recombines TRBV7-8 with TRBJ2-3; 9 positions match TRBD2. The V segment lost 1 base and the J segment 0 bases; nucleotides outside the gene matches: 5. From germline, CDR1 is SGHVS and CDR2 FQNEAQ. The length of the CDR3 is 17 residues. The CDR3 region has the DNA TGTGCCAGCAGCTTAGGGAGCGGGGGGCCCAGCACAGATACGCAGTATTTT. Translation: CASSLGSGGPSTDTQYF.

In DNA, the CDR3 is TGTGCCAGCACCCTACTGGGACAGGGATTCACTGAAGCTTTCTTT. This sequence encodes CASTLLGQGFTEAFF. The chain employs TRBV2 and TRBJ1-1; 9 positions agree with TRBD1. In germline, CDR1 is SNHLY, CDR2 FYNNEI. V shed 7 bases, J shed 4 bases, and the junction held 10 bases outside the gene matches. The CDR3 loop spans 15 amino acids.

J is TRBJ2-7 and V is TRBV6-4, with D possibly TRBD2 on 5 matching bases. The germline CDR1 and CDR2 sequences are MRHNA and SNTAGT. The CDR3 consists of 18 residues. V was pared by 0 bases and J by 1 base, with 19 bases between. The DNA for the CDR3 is TGTGCCAGCAGTGACTCGAAAAATCCACTCCCGGGGTCCTACGAGCAGTACTTC. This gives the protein CASSDSKNPLPGSYEQYF.

As DNA, the CDR3 is TGTGCCAGCAGGGACGGGAGCTCCTATAATTCACCCCTCCACTTT. Its translation: CASRDGSSYNSPLHF. The chain uses TRBV6-4 and TRBJ1-6, with no clear D. The V gene lost 6 bases and the J gene lost 0 bases, with 9 bases spanning the gap. This CDR3 is 15 amino acids long. Germline V gives CDR1 MRHNA, CDR2 SNTAGT.

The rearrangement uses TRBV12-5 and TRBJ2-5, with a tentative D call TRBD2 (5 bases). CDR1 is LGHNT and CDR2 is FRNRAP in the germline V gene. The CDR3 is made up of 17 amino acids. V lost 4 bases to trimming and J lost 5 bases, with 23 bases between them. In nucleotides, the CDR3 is TGTGCTAGTGGTTCTCGGGTAGAGGGCGATTCGGGGGAGACCCAGTACTTC. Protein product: CASGSRVEGDSGETQYF.

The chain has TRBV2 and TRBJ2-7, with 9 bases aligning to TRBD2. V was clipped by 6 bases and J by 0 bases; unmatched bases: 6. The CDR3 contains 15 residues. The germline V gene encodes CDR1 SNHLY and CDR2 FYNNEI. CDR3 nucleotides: TGTGCCAGCAGACCCAGCGGGAGGAGCTCCTACGAGCAGTACTTC. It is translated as CASRPSGRSSYEQYF.

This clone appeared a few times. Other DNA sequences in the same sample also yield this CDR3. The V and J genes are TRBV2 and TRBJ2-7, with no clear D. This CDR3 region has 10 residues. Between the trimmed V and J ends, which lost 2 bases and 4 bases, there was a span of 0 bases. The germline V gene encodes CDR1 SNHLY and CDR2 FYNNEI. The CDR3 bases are TGTGCCAGCAGTGAATACGAGCAGTACTTC. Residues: CASSEYEQYF. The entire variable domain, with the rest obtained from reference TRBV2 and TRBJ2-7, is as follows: EPEVTQTPSHQVTQMGQEVILRCVPISNHLYFYWYRQILGQKVEFLVSFYNNEISEKSEIFDDQFSVERPDGSNFTLKIRSTKLEDSAMYFCASSEYEQYFGPGTRLTVT.

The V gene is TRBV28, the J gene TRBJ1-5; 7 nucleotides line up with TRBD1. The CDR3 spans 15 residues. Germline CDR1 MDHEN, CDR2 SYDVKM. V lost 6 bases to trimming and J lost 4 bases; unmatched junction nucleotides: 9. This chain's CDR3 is CASRRAGTDNQPQHF. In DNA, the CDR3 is TGTGCCAGCAGAAGGGCCGGGACAGATAATCAGCCCCAGCATTTT. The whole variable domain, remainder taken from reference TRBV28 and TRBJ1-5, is DVKVTQSSRYLVKRTGEKVFLECVQDMDHENMFWYRQDPGLGLRLIYFSYDVKMKEKGDIPEGYSVSREKKERFSLILESASTNQTSMYLCASRRAGTDNQPQHFGDGTRLSIL.

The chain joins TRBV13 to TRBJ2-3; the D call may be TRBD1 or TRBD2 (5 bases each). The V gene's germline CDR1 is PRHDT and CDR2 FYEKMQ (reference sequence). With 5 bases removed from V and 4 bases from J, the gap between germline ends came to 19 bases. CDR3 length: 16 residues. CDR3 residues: CASSPSRGSPPDTQYF. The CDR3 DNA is TGTGCCAGCAGCCCCTCCCGGGGCTCTCCCCCAGATACGCAGTATTTT.

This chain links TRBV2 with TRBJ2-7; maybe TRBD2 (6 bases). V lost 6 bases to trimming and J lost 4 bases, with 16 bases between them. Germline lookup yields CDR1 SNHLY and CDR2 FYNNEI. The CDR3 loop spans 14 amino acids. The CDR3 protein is CASSLGGYGYEQYF. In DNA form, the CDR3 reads TGTGCCAGCAGCTTGGGAGGTTACGGATACGAGCAGTACTTC.

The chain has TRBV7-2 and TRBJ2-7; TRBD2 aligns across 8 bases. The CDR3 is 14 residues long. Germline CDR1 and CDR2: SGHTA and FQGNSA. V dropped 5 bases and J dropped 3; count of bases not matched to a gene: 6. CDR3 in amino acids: CASSRGLELYEQYF. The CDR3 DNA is TGTGCCAGCAGCAGGGGACTAGAACTCTACGAGCAGTACTTC.

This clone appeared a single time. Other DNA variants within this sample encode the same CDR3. The chain's CDR3 is CASSLRRATNEKLFF. DNA of the CDR3: TGTGCCAGCAGTTTAAGGCGTGCAACTAATGAAAAACTGTTTTTT. The rearrangement uses TRBV28 and TRBJ1-4; D unclear. Germline lookup yields CDR1 MDHEN and CDR2 SYDVKM. Trimming removed 2 bases from V and 0 bases from J, with 7 bases in between. This CDR3 region has 15 residues.

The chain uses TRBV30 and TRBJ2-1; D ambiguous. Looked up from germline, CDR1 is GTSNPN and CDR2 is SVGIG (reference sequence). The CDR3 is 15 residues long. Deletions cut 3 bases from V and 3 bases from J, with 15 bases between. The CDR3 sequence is CAWRVGLTHYNEQFF. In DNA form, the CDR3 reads TGTGCCTGGAGGGTGGGTCTCACGCACTACAATGAGCAGTTCTTC.

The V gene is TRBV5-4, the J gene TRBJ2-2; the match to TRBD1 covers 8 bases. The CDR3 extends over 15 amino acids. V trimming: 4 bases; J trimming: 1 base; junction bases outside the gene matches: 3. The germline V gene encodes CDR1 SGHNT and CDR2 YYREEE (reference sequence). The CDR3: CASSTQGVNTGELFF. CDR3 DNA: TGTGCCAGCAGCACACAGGGGGTGAACACCGGGGAGCTGTTTTTT.